A single sample is the source of the 17 T cell receptor beta chains below, sequenced in a study of OX40 agonist ivuxolimab in advanced cancers. The data were produced by immunoSEQ multiplex PCR, yet TCRdb's version contains in-frame clones alone and is incomplete. Counted here are tens of thousands of clones, around 89% occurring once; the ten biggest clones make up 7% to 8.5%. The sample consisted of CD4+ or CD8+ T cells sorted from blood, taken in a trial of the OX40 agonist ivuxolimab. The receptors originated from an adult with an advanced solid tumor such as melanoma, head and neck, liver or kidney cancer.

This clone appeared once. The rearrangement uses TRBV7-2 and TRBJ2-7, with D possibly being TRBD1 or TRBD2 (5 bases each). This CDR3 contains 14 residues. CDR1 is SGHTA and CDR2 is FQGNSA in the germline V gene. V lost 5 bases and J lost 7, with 18 bases in between. CDR3 residues: CASSETRDAEEQYF. The CDR3 bases are TGTGCCAGCAGCGAGACCCGGGACGCTGAGGAGCAGTACTTC. The full variable domain, rest sourced from reference TRBV7-2 and TRBJ2-7, is GAGVSQSPSNKVTEKGKDVELRCDPISGHTALYWYRQSLGQGLEFLIYFQGNSAPDKSGLPSDRFSAERTGGSVSTLTIQRTQQEDSAVYLCASSETRDAEEQYFGPGTRLTVT.

The chain carries TRBV7-3 and TRBJ2-1; perhaps TRBD2 as D (6 bases). V was cut by 4 bases and J by 0 bases, with 13 bases left in between. This CDR3 contains 16 residues. CDR1 is SGHTA, CDR2 FQGTGA, per germline. The CDR3 nucleotides are TGTGCCAGCAGCTATGGCGGGACTTACTCCTACAATGAGCAGTTCTTC. Translation gives CASSYGGTYSYNEQFF.

The chain has TRBV6-6 and TRBJ2-1; D gene uncertain. Germline CDR1 reads MNHNY; CDR2 reads SVGAGI (reference sequence). The V end lost 3 bases, the J end lost 3 bases, and 15 bases lay between the germline ends. The CDR3 is 16 residues long. The CDR3 region is CASSYLSRSLYNEQFF. CDR3 DNA sequence: TGTGCCAGCAGTTATTTATCCCGGAGCCTCTACAATGAGCAGTTCTTC.

J is TRBJ2-7 and V is TRBV6-6; the match to TRBD1 covers 10 bases. The J segment lost 5 bases and the V segment lost 7 bases, leaving 11 bases of the junction unmatched. This CDR3 contains 15 residues. Germline CDR1 reads MNHNY; CDR2 reads SVGAGI (reference sequence). CDR3 nucleotides: TGTGCCAGCACCCTAAGAGACAGGGGGCGGAACGAGCAGTACTTC. This codes for CASTLRDRGRNEQYF.

The chain links TRBV4-1 to TRBJ2-7, with 10 bases lining up with TRBD1. This CDR3 spans 14 amino acids. Per the germline V gene, CDR1 is MGHRA and CDR2 is YSYEKL. V lost 5 bases and J lost 5; bases outside the gene matches: 6. For the CDR3, the DNA is TGCGCCAGCAGCAACCGGGACAGGGGCGACGAGCAGTACTTC. This gives the protein CASSNRDRGDEQYF.

The chain uses TRBV6-4 and TRBJ2-1; no clear D gene. The CDR3 consists of 12 residues. Germline V gives CDR1 MRHNA, CDR2 SNTAGT. Deletions cut 3 bases from V and 5 bases from J, with 5 bases between. The CDR3 bases are TGTGCCAGCAGTGAGGCCAACAATGAGCAGTTCTTC. Amino acids: CASSEANNEQFF.

V gene TRBV5-1 combines with J gene TRBJ2-1, with 9 bases aligning to TRBD2. The CDR3 has 17 residues. The germline CDR1 and CDR2 sequences are SGHRS and YFSETQ. J lost 5 bases, V lost 1 base, and 10 bases had no gene match. Here the CDR3 reads CASSLSTSSGADNEQFF. The CDR3, as DNA: TGCGCCAGCAGCTTGTCGACCTCTAGCGGGGCCGACAATGAGCAGTTCTTC. Combining the CDR3 with reference TRBV5-1 and TRBJ2-1 gives the whole variable domain KAGVTQTPRYLIKTRGQQVTLSCSPISGHRSVSWYQQTPGQGLQFLFEYFSETQRNKGNFPGRFSGRQFSNSRSEMNVSTLELGDSALYLCASSLSTSSGADNEQFFGPGTRLTVL.

This sequence joins TRBV5-6 and TRBJ1-5; D perhaps matches TRBD1 (5 bases). The length of the CDR3 is 15 residues. V shed 5 bases and J shed 6 bases, with 18 bases lying between them. Germline-derived CDR1 and CDR2 are SGHDT and YYEEEE. The CDR3 protein is CASSRGWGRGQPQHF. The CDR3 DNA is TGTGCCAGCAGTCGCGGGTGGGGACGCGGTCAGCCCCAGCATTTT.

The V gene is TRBV6-6, the J gene TRBJ1-3; D not certain. This CDR3 has 13 residues. CDR1 and CDR2 from the germline V gene are MNHNY and SVGAGI (reference sequence). The V and J ends lost 3 bases and 8 bases respectively, with 11 bases between them. In DNA, the CDR3 is TGTGCCAGCAGTTATTTAGGCGGAGACACCATATATTTT. Encoded protein: CASSYLGGDTIYF.

The V and J genes are TRBV11-3 and TRBJ2-1; D gene unclear. V lost 0 bases and J 2 bases, leaving 11 bases between the germline ends. Germline assignment: CDR1 SGHNT and CDR2 YENEEA. This CDR3 spans 16 amino acids. CDR3 sequence: CASSLDAGQAYNEQFF. As DNA, the CDR3 is TGTGCCAGCAGCTTAGATGCCGGGCAGGCCTACAATGAGCAGTTCTTC.

The chain employs TRBV5-1 and TRBJ1-1, with D perhaps TRBD1 (5 bases). Trimming stripped 1 base from V and 1 base from J, with 5 bases between. This CDR3 comprises 13 residues. The germline V gene has CDR1 SGHRS and CDR2 YFSETQ. CDR3 residues: CASSLTGNTEAFF. In DNA form, the CDR3 reads TGCGCCAGCAGCTTGACAGGGAACACTGAAGCTTTCTTT.

The V call is TRBV7-3, the J call TRBJ2-7, with D unclear. The germline gives CDR1 SGHTA, CDR2 FQGTGA. With 2 bases removed from V and 6 bases from J, the gap between germline ends came to 14 bases. This CDR3 comprises 14 residues. The CDR3 loop reads CASSLDPDSREQYF. As DNA, the CDR3 is TGTGCCAGCAGCTTAGACCCAGACTCCCGCGAGCAGTACTTC. Filled out from reference TRBV7-3 and TRBJ2-7, the complete variable domain reads GAGVSQTPSNKVTEKGKYVELRCDPISGHTALYWYRQSLGQGPEFLIYFQGTGAADDSGLPNDRFFAVRPEGSVSTLKIQRTERGDSAVYLCASSLDPDSREQYFGPGTRLTVT.

The CDR3 is CASSYGSVGAQYF. CDR3 in DNA: TGTGCCAGCAGTTACGGGTCAGTGGGGGCCCAGTACTTC. The rearrangement joins TRBV6-5 to TRBJ2-5; D may correspond to TRBD1 or TRBD2 (5 bases each). The V and J ends lost 2 bases and 9 bases respectively, with 13 bases between them. Germline assignment: CDR1 MNHEY and CDR2 SVGAGI. The CDR3 spans 13 residues.

This chain uses TRBV7-8 with TRBJ2-7; 7 nucleotides line up with TRBD2. V gave up 2 bases and J gave up 2 bases; unmatched junction bases: 3. Germline CDR1 SGHVS, CDR2 FQNEAQ. The CDR3 loop spans 14 amino acids. Written as DNA, the CDR3 is TGTGCCAGCAGCTTACGGGACTACGCCTACGAGCAGTACTTC. This gives the protein CASSLRDYAYEQYF.

The chain carries TRBV2 and TRBJ2-3; a weak D match, TRBD1 (5 bases). V gave up 7 bases and J gave up 6 bases, with 8 bases separating them. Per the germline V gene, CDR1 is SNHLY and CDR2 is FYNNEI. This CDR3 has 11 amino acids. CDR3 coding DNA: TGTGCCAGCAAAGCAGGGGATACGCAGTATTTT. This gives the protein CASKAGDTQYF.

This chain joins TRBV6-5 and TRBJ1-3; 9 bases are shared with TRBD1. CDR1 and CDR2 from the germline V gene are MNHEY and SVGAGI. CDR3 length equals 14 residues. V trimming: 5 bases; J trimming: 4 bases; junction bases outside the gene matches: 3. CDR3 residues: CASSPGTGGNTIYF. The CDR3 DNA reads TGTGCCAGCAGTCCCGGGACAGGGGGAAACACCATATATTTT.

The chain has TRBV5-1 and TRBJ2-5; D remains ambiguous. V gave up 0 bases and J gave up 1 base, with 10 bases separating them. The CDR3 sequence is 15 residues long. CDR1 and CDR2 from the germline V gene are SGHRS and YFSETQ. Here the CDR3 DNA reads TGCGCCAGCAGCTTGGTAGCCGGGCCCCAAGAGACCCAGTACTTC. Amino acids: CASSLVAGPQETQYF.